The rows below give T cell receptor beta chains drawn from one sample of a study of blood T cells in healthy people across ages. Each CDR3 protein is one row after TCRdb ran MiXCR on the 5' RACE reads. This repertoire shows 700,000 or so distinct CDR3 sequences, 35% to 50% found once; its top ten account for 30%. Sequences were obtained from blood. Receptor source: a man older than 75 in good health. Both conserved end residues are part of each CDR3. The D gene is left open where the match is weak. Size is stated for part of the rows, as once, few or many counts, or as a class when the clone is expanded.

length: 14
D: NA
V: TRBV5-1
size: NA
J: TRBJ1-2
DNA: TGCGCCAGCAGCTTGAATTTGGTCGACTATGGCTACACCTTC
CDR3: CASSLNLVDYGYTF

length: 13
D: NA
V: TRBV20-1
size: NA
J: TRBJ2-5
DNA: TGCAGTGCTAGAGAGCGGACCGGCAGCGGGCAGTACTTC
CDR3: CSARERTGSGQYF

length: 15
D: NA
V: TRBV20-1
size: few
J: TRBJ2-7
DNA: TGCAGTGCTAGGATTGCCCGGGACGGCTCCTACGAGCAGTACTTC
CDR3: CSARIARDGSYEQYF

length: 19
D: TRBD2
V: TRBV20-1
size: NA
J: TRBJ2-3
DNA: TGCAGTGCTAGACCCCGAGGAGGCAGGCCGGGACTAAGCACAGATACGCAGTATTTT
CDR3: CSARPRGGRPGLSTDTQYF

length: 12
D: NA
V: TRBV11-2
size: NA
J: TRBJ2-4
DNA: TGTGCCAGCAGCTTAGGGGCGTACAGTCAGTACTTC
CDR3: CASSLGAYSQYF

length: 15
D: NA
V: TRBV10-3
size: NA
J: TRBJ2-7
DNA: TGTGCCATCAGTGGTCCCGGGACGGAGACCTACGAGCAGTACTTC
CDR3: CAISGPGTETYEQYF

length: 13
D: NA
V: TRBV6-2/TRBV6-3
size: once
J: TRBJ1-1
DNA: TGTGCCAGCAGTCTCGACATCGTCAGAACAGCTTTCTTT
CDR3: CASSLDIVRTAFF

length: 15
D: NA
V: TRBV5-1
size: NA
J: TRBJ2-3
DNA: TGCGCCAGCAACAGAGACAGGCCAAGCACAGATACGCAGTATTTT
CDR3: CASNRDRPSTDTQYF

length: 15
D: TRBD2
V: TRBV20-1
size: few
J: TRBJ2-1
DNA: TGCAGTGCGGAACGGGGACTAGCGGTCGACAATGAGCAGTTCTTC
CDR3: CSAERGLAVDNEQFF

length: 12
D: NA
V: TRBV20-1
size: many
J: TRBJ2-5
DNA: TGCAGTGCAGTCGACAGACTCCAGACCCAGTACTTC
CDR3: CSAVDRLQTQYF

length: 16
D: TRBD1
V: TRBV20-1
size: many
J: TRBJ2-3
DNA: TGCAGTGCTAGAGGTGGGGACAGGGGAGTGCAGGCTACGCAGTATTTT
CDR3: CSARGGDRGVQATQYF

length: 13
D: NA
V: TRBV14
size: NA
J: TRBJ2-5
DNA: TGTGCCAGCAGCCAAATTCCCTTGGAGACCCAGTACTTC
CDR3: CASSQIPLETQYF

length: 14
D: NA
V: TRBV27
size: NA
J: TRBJ1-6
DNA: TGTGCCAGCAGTCCGGGACTCTGGAATTCACCCCTCCACTTT
CDR3: CASSPGLWNSPLHF

length: 14
D: NA
V: TRBV29-1
size: many
J: TRBJ2-7
DNA: TGCAGCGTGGTCCTAGCCCCCGGACCTTCCGAGCAGTACTTC
CDR3: CSVVLAPGPSEQYF

length: 14
D: NA
V: TRBV6-5
size: once
J: TRBJ2-5
DNA: TGTGCCAGCAGTTACGTCGCGGGGAGAAATGAGCAGTACTTC
CDR3: CASSYVAGRNEQYF

length: 18
D: TRBD1
V: TRBV6-2/TRBV6-3
size: few
J: TRBJ1-5
DNA: TGTGCTAGCAGCTCCCGGGAGGCTGACAGGGTGGGCAATCAGCCCCAGCATTTT
CDR3: CASSSREADRVGNQPQHF

length: 14
D: TRBD2
V: TRBV7-3
size: NA
J: TRBJ2-3
DNA: TGTGCCAGCAGCAAAGGGACTAGACCAGATACGCAGTATTTT
CDR3: CASSKGTRPDTQYF

length: 13
D: NA
V: TRBV28
size: NA
J: TRBJ2-7
DNA: TGTGCCAGCAGTTCCCTGAACCCCTACGAGCAGTACTTC
CDR3: CASSSLNPYEQYF

length: 14
D: NA
V: TRBV20-1
size: NA
J: TRBJ1-6
DNA: TGCAGTGCTAGAGAGGGCACGTCGTATTCACCCCTCCACTTT
CDR3: CSAREGTSYSPLHF

length: 17
D: NA
V: TRBV30
size: NA
J: TRBJ1-6
DNA: TGTGCCCGTGGCACTAGCGGGACCCCCCAGAGGGATTCACCCCTCCACTTT
CDR3: CARGTSGTPQRDSPLHF

length: 17
D: NA
V: TRBV29-1
size: NA
J: TRBJ2-6
DNA: TGCAGCGTTGATCCCACGGGCACTGGGGCTGGGGCCAACGTCCTGACTTTC
CDR3: CSVDPTGTGAGANVLTF

length: 18
D: NA
V: TRBV4-2
size: NA
J: TRBJ2-4
DNA: TGTGCCAGCAGCCAGAGGTGGAGGGATGGAGGTACCAAAAACATTCAGTACTTC
CDR3: CASSQRWRDGGTKNIQYF

length: 11
D: NA
V: TRBV11-2
size: few
J: TRBJ2-1
DNA: TGTGCCAGCAGCTCCGCGAATGAGCAGTTCTTC
CDR3: CASSSANEQFF

length: 16
D: NA
V: TRBV14
size: NA
J: TRBJ2-7
DNA: TGTGCCAGCAGCGAATCGAGGGGCGGGTTGACCTACGAGCAGTACTTC
CDR3: CASSESRGGLTYEQYF

length: 14
D: NA
V: TRBV29-1
size: few
J: TRBJ2-1
DNA: TGCAGCTGTCTGGAGGGATCTGGTTACAATGAGCAGTTCTTC
CDR3: CSCLEGSGYNEQFF

length: 14
D: NA
V: TRBV4-1
size: few
J: TRBJ1-2
DNA: TGCGCCAGCAGCCAAGGACAGCGTCTGTATGGCTACACCTTC
CDR3: CASSQGQRLYGYTF

length: 15
D: NA
V: TRBV6-5
size: NA
J: TRBJ2-3
DNA: TGTGCCAGCAGCAAACAGGAACCTAGCACAGATACGCAGTATTTT
CDR3: CASSKQEPSTDTQYF

length: 12
D: NA
V: TRBV12-3/TRBV12-4
size: NA
J: TRBJ2-1
DNA: TGTGCCAGCAGTTTGGAGCCCAAGGAGCAGTTCTTC
CDR3: CASSLEPKEQFF

length: 16
D: NA
V: TRBV10-3
size: many
J: TRBJ2-6
DNA: TGTGCCATCAGTGGACACACAGGGTCTGGGGCCAACGTCCTGACTTTC
CDR3: CAISGHTGSGANVLTF

length: 14
D: NA
V: TRBV7-2
size: NA
J: TRBJ1-1
DNA: TGTGCCAGCAGCGCGCACCAGGTGAACACTGAAGCTTTCTTT
CDR3: CASSAHQVNTEAFF

length: 15
D: NA
V: TRBV20-1
size: few
J: TRBJ2-7
DNA: TGCAGTGCTAGAGATACGGGGGGCGCGTCCTACGAGCAGTACTTC
CDR3: CSARDTGGASYEQYF

length: 14
D: NA
V: TRBV6-1
size: NA
J: TRBJ1-4
DNA: TGTGCCAGCAGTTCGAGGGGGACGGATGAAAAACTGTTTTTT
CDR3: CASSSRGTDEKLFF

length: 13
D: TRBD1
V: TRBV3-1
size: NA
J: TRBJ2-5
DNA: TGTGCCAGCAGCGGGGACAGGGTTGAGACCCAGTACTTC
CDR3: CASSGDRVETQYF

length: 13
D: NA
V: TRBV3-1
size: few
J: TRBJ2-3
DNA: TGTGCCAGCAGCCACCAGGGGACAGATACGCAGTATTTT
CDR3: CASSHQGTDTQYF

length: 15
D: TRBD2
V: TRBV5-5
size: NA
J: TRBJ2-7
DNA: TGTGCCAGCAGCCCAGCTAGCGGGGTCCTCTACGAGCAGTACTTC
CDR3: CASSPASGVLYEQYF

length: 14
D: NA
V: TRBV20-1
size: NA
J: TRBJ2-1
DNA: TGCAGTGCTAGTGGAGAAAGCTCCTACAATGTGCAGTTCTTC
CDR3: CSASGESSYNVQFF

length: 15
D: TRBD1
V: TRBV20-1
size: NA
J: TRBJ2-7
DNA: TGCAGTGCTAGAGATGCCGGGACAGGGGGCAACGAGCAGTACTTC
CDR3: CSARDAGTGGNEQYF

length: 14
D: NA
V: TRBV20-1
size: NA
J: TRBJ2-7
DNA: TGCAGTGCTAGAGACTCCGGAACGACCTACGAGCAGTACTTC
CDR3: CSARDSGTTYEQYF

length: 15
D: NA
V: TRBV3-1
size: many
J: TRBJ2-4
DNA: TGTGCCAGCAGCCAAGATCCGGGGGACAAAAACATTCAGTACTTC
CDR3: CASSQDPGDKNIQYF

length: 15
D: TRBD2
V: TRBV3-1
size: NA
J: TRBJ2-7
DNA: TGTGCCAGCAGCCCCGGACTAGCGGGATTTGACGAGCAGTACTTC
CDR3: CASSPGLAGFDEQYF

length: 13
D: NA
V: TRBV18
size: NA
J: TRBJ2-1
DNA: TGTGCCAGCTCAAGGGACGGGGGCACTGAGCAGTTCTTC
CDR3: CASSRDGGTEQFF

length: 14
D: NA
V: TRBV24-1
size: many
J: TRBJ2-5
DNA: TGTGCCACCAGTTTACCGGGAGTACAAGAGACCCAGTACTTC
CDR3: CATSLPGVQETQYF

length: 12
D: NA
V: TRBV20-1
size: NA
J: TRBJ1-4
DNA: TGCAGTGCGGACAGAGCAGGGGAGAAACTGTTTTTT
CDR3: CSADRAGEKLFF

length: 18
D: TRBD2
V: TRBV7-9
size: NA
J: TRBJ2-3
DNA: TGTGCCAGCAGCCCGGGACTAGCGGGAGCCGGTCGCTCAGATACGCAGTATTTT
CDR3: CASSPGLAGAGRSDTQYF

length: 14
D: NA
V: TRBV3-1
size: NA
J: TRBJ1-2
DNA: TGTGCCAGCAGCCAAAATGAGGGGACGGATGGCCACACCTTC
CDR3: CASSQNEGTDGHTF

length: 17
D: TRBD2
V: TRBV5-5
size: NA
J: TRBJ2-1
DNA: TGTGCCAGCGGAATGCTAGCGGGAGGGCCCAATGACAATGAGCAGTTCTTC
CDR3: CASGMLAGGPNDNEQFF

length: 11
D: NA
V: TRBV27
size: NA
J: TRBJ2-7
DNA: TGTGCCAGCAGCACTCAAGAGACCCGGTACTTC
CDR3: CASSTQETRYF

length: 16
D: NA
V: TRBV18
size: many
J: TRBJ2-1
DNA: TGTGCCAGCTCCGCCATTGCCTCCCTCTCCTACAATGAGCAGTTCTTC
CDR3: CASSAIASLSYNEQFF